A single T cell receptor beta chain is shown here with its context. Its antigen is undetermined. The donors were members of the roughly 130-subject validation cohort (separate from the roughly 670-subject first cohort). This specimen comes from a study of cytomegalovirus exposure and HLA in healthy donors. Data came from immunoSEQ multiplex PCR; TCRdb stores just in-frame clones and leaves some out. Of 260,000 or so clones in the sample, approximately 90% were seen once. Study conclusions and caveats: The classifier, whose performance was assessed in both the original and validation cohorts, reportedly diagnosed cytomegalovirus status with high specificity and sensitivity. Confirmation was obtained in vitro that three CMV-associated chains are specific for CMV antigens. Whilst most TCR sequences proved rare, a subset of public TCRs occurred across many donors.

The CDR3 is 16 residues long. Per the germline V gene, CDR1 is SGDLS and CDR2 is YYNGEE. Losses at the gene ends were 0 bases for V and 9 bases for J; bases not matched to a gene: 6. The chain recombines TRBV9 with TRBJ2-1, with TRBD2 matching over 13 bases. The sequence derives from a man aged 18 to 30 in good health and CMV-seronegative. Material for sequencing was PBMCs. The CDR3 is CASSVVLAGGQSEQFF. Written as DNA, the CDR3 is TGTGCCAGCAGCGTAGTACTAGCGGGGGGGCAGAGTGAGCAGTTCTTC.